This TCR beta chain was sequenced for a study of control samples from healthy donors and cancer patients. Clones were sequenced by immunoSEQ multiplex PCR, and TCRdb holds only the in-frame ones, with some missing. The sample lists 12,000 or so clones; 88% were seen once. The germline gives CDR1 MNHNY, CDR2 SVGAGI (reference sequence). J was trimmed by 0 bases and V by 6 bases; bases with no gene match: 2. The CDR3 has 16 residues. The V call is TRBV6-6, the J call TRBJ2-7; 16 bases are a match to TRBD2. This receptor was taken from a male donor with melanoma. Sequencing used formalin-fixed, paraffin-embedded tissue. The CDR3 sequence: CASRGLAGGSSYEQYF. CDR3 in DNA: TGTGCCAGCAGGGGACTAGCGGGAGGGAGCTCCTACGAGCAGTACTTC.